Each of the 17 T cell receptor beta chains below was sequenced from the same sample in a study of T cells in Graves' hyperthyroidism and ophthalmopathy. Using RNA transcripts as the source, TCR beta CDR3 regions were amplified. In the first-round RT-PCR of the TCR CDR3, the HTBI primer set was used. TCRdb independently ran MiXCR on the multiplex PCR reads; one entry per CDR3 protein. The sample yields about 580,000 distinct CDR3 sequences, around 42% seen once. Sequences were obtained from peripheral blood or thyroid tissue (not recorded which). Every receptor here comes from a young woman with Graves' hyperthyroidism.

V usage is TRBV19 and J usage is TRBJ2-7, with TRBD2 matching over 10 bases. J lost 6 bases, V lost 5 bases, and 7 bases had no gene match. Germline assignment: CDR1 LNHDA and CDR2 SQIVND (reference sequence). The CDR3 length is 14 residues. CDR3 bases: TGTGCCAGTAGTTCAGGGGCTAGCGGGAGCGAGCAGTACTTC. Translated, it gives CASSSGASGSEQYF.

This clonotype has ten or more counts. The genes are TRBV29-1 and TRBJ2-2; perhaps TRBD2 as D (6 bases). CDR1 SQVTM and CDR2 ANQGSEA come from the germline V gene. Trimming took off 6 bases at V and 7 bases at J, with 18 bases between the two ends. This CDR3 is 14 amino acids long. CDR3 bases: TGCAGCGTATCACCGGGAGTCTTGGTCGGGGAGCTGTTTTTT. Translation gives CSVSPGVLVGELFF.

This clonotype was seen repeatedly, ten times or more. The chain combines TRBV20-1 with TRBJ1-1; 9 nucleotides line up with TRBD1. V lost 0 bases, J lost 0 bases, and 2 bases stayed unmatched. Germline values: CDR1 DFQATT, CDR2 SNEGSKA (reference sequence). The CDR3 consists of 15 residues. In DNA form, the CDR3 reads TGCAGTGCTAGAGATGGACAGGGGTTGAACACTGAAGCTTTCTTT. It specifies CSARDGQGLNTEAFF.

This clonotype was seen many times. The chain recombines TRBV2 with TRBJ1-1; 8 nucleotides line up with TRBD1. The length of the CDR3 is 13 residues. Germline loops: CDR1 SNHLY, CDR2 FYNNEI. The junction had 6 bases not matched to a gene; V was cut back by 5 bases and J by 7 bases. CDR3 amino acids: CASSPDREYEAFF. As DNA, the CDR3 is TGTGCCAGCAGTCCGGACAGGGAATATGAAGCTTTCTTT.

This clonotype was recorded only once. A read error may be the cause here, since a much bigger clone is one base away. J is TRBJ2-5 and V is TRBV30; unclear D gene. Germline-derived CDR1 and CDR2 are GTSNPN and SVGIG (reference sequence). The CDR3 is 14 residues long. DNA of the CDR3: TGTGCCTGGAGTGATGGTCTCAGCCAAGGGACCCAGTACTTC. Translating it yields CAWSDGLSQGTQYF.

The chain couples TRBV29-1 to TRBJ1-1; D not resolved. Germline CDR1 reads SQVTM; CDR2 reads ANQGSEA. V was pared by 6 bases and J by 0 bases, with 17 bases between. This CDR3 has 15 residues. The chain's CDR3 is CSVSGLTRMNTEAFF. The DNA of the CDR3 is TGCAGCGTGAGTGGGCTGACACGGATGAACACTGAAGCTTTCTTT.

This clonotype occurred many times. The chain has TRBV2 and TRBJ2-7, with D uncertain. The germline V and J ends were trimmed by 2 bases and 0 bases, with 14 bases remaining between them. The CDR3 loop spans 16 amino acids. Germline-derived CDR1 and CDR2 are SNHLY and FYNNEI. The CDR3 nucleotides read TGTGCCAGCAGTGAAATGGGCTATCCTAGCTCCTACGAGCAGTACTTC. Encoded protein: CASSEMGYPSSYEQYF.

This clonotype has more than one count but fewer than ten. The chain combines TRBV30 with TRBJ2-7, with D perhaps matching TRBD2 (5 bases). V dropped 0 bases and J dropped 9 bases, with 12 bases sitting between them. Germline CDR1 GTSNPN, CDR2 SVGIG (reference sequence). This CDR3 spans 12 amino acids. The CDR3 region is CAWSVPRGSQYF. CDR3 sequence (DNA): TGTGCCTGGAGTGTTCCCCGGGGTTCGCAGTACTTC.

The table lists this clonotype with a few counts. V and J are TRBV2 and TRBJ2-1, with 10 bases matching TRBD2. The CDR3 is made up of 15 amino acids. Trimming at V came to 6 bases and at J to 7 bases, leaving 9 bases not matched to a gene. Germline V gene sequence: CDR1 SNHLY, CDR2 FYNNEI. The chain's CDR3 is CASRYTSGTANEQFF. The CDR3 DNA reads TGTGCCAGCAGATACACTAGCGGGACGGCGAATGAGCAGTTCTTC.

Notes on this clonotype: Since the CDR3 does not end with the conserved phenylalanine or tryptophan, this likely comes from a read error. Because the CDR3's place on the DNA is in doubt, the DNA is left out and the CDR3 is given as listed by TCRdb. The chain is built from TRBV7-9 and TRBJ2-1; TRBD1 is the table's D call, not checked against the DNA. Looked up from germline, CDR1 is SEHNR and CDR2 is FQNEAQ (reference sequence). The CDR3 length is 16 residues, termini included. This chain's CDR3 is CASSLNPAPGGNEQTL.

The sample holds many counts of this clonotype. The chain has TRBV12-3 or TRBV12-4 and TRBJ1-2; D is undetermined. The germline V and J ends were trimmed by 5 bases and 3 bases, with 13 bases remaining between them. The CDR3 consists of 14 residues. The CDR3 loop reads CASSPRGNYYGYTF. In DNA, the CDR3 is TGTGCCAGCAGTCCGAGAGGGAACTACTATGGCTACACCTTC.

This clonotype was detected once. The chain couples TRBV2 to TRBJ1-4; 10 positions match TRBD1. Germline V gives CDR1 SNHLY, CDR2 FYNNEI. After removal of 6 bases from V and 8 bases from J, the junction contained 9 bases not matched to a gene. CDR3 length equals 15 residues. The CDR3 DNA sequence: TGTGCCAGCAGACTAACCGGGACAGGGGACGAAAAACTGTTTTTT. Encoded protein: CASRLTGTGDEKLFF. The entire variable domain, with the rest obtained from reference TRBV2 and TRBJ1-4, is as follows: EPEVTQTPSHQVTQMGQEVILRCVPISNHLYFYWYRQILGQKVEFLVSFYNNEISEKSEIFDDQFSVERPDGSNFTLKIRSTKLEDSAMYFCASRLTGTGDEKLFFGSGTQLSVL.

This clonotype was detected only once. A much larger clone is a single base away; this may be a read error. This chain connects TRBV29-1 to TRBJ2-3; 7 bases fit TRBD2. The CDR3 loop spans 15 amino acids. The germline CDR1 and CDR2 sequences are SQVTM and ANQGSEA. This chain's CDR3 is CSVVPRLAGTDTRYF. The CDR3 DNA follows: TGCAGCGTTGTCCCACGACTAGCAGGCACAGATACGCGGTATTTT.

This clonotype was seen many times. V usage is TRBV19 and J usage is TRBJ2-5; D may be TRBD1 (6 bases). This CDR3 is 15 amino acids long. Germline lookup yields CDR1 LNHDA and CDR2 SQIVND (reference sequence). Trimming pared 3 bases from V and 5 bases from J, leaving 16 bases between. The CDR3 DNA reads as TGTGCCAGTAGTATCTGGCAGGGGCATCGGGAGACCCAGTACTTC. As protein: CASSIWQGHRETQYF. Variable domain in full (rest from reference TRBV19 and TRBJ2-5): DGGITQSPKYLFRKEGQNVTLSCEQNLNHDAMYWYRQDPGQGLRLIYYSQIVNDFQKGDIAEGYSVSREKKESFPLTVTSAQKNPTAFYLCASSIWQGHRETQYFGPGTRLLVL.

This clonotype was seen at least ten times. The chain joins TRBV6-2 or TRBV6-3 to TRBJ1-1; D not certain. Trimming stripped 6 bases from V and 5 bases from J, with 10 bases between. This CDR3 has 12 amino acids. The V gene's germline CDR1 is MNHEY and CDR2 SVGEGT. DNA of the CDR3: TGTGCCAGCAGACTACGAGGGACTGAAGCTTTCTTT. Protein: CASRLRGTEAFF.

The J gene is TRBJ2-3, the V gene TRBV7-6, with unresolved D. Germline CDR1 reads SGHVS; CDR2 reads FNYEAQ. Trimming stripped 1 base from V and 3 bases from J, with 5 bases between. The CDR3 extends over 13 amino acids. CDR3 sequence reads: CASSLEPTDTQYF. For the CDR3, the DNA is TGTGCCAGCAGCTTAGAACCAACAGATACGCAGTATTTT.

This clonotype was recorded at least ten times. This chain links TRBV5-8 with TRBJ1-5; D is perhaps TRBD1 (5 bases). The CDR3 is made up of 15 amino acids. CDR1 is SGHTS and CDR2 is YDEGEE in the germline V gene. Between the trimmed V and J ends, which lost 4 bases and 8 bases, there was a span of 19 bases. The CDR3 bases are TGTGCCAGCAGCATAGGCGGGGGAGGTGAGGAGCCCCAGCATTTT. Translating it yields CASSIGGGGEEPQHF.